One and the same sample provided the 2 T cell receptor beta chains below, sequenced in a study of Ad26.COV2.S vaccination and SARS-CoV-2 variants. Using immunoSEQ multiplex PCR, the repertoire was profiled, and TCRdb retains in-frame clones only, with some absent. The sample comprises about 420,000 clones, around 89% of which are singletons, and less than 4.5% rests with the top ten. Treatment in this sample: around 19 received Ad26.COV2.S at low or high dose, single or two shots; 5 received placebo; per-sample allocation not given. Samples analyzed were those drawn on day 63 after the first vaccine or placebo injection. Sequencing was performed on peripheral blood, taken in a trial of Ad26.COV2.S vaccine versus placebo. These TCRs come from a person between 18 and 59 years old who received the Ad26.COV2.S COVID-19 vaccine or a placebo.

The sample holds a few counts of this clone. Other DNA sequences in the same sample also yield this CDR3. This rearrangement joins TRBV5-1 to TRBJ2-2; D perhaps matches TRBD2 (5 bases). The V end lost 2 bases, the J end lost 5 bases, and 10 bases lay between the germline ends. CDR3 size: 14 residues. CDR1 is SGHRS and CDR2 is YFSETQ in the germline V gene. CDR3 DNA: TGCGCCAGCAGCTTAGATCCGGGAACCGGGGAGCTGTTTTTT. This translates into CASSLDPGTGELFF.

The CDR3 region is CAWSPGLAGVDEQFF. The CDR3 DNA reads as TGTGCCTGGAGCCCCGGACTAGCGGGGGTGGATGAGCAGTTCTTC. The chain combines TRBV30 with TRBJ2-1; 13 positions match TRBD2. Per the germline V gene, CDR1 is GTSNPN and CDR2 is SVGIG (reference sequence). V was pared by 3 bases and J by 8 bases, with 7 bases of the junction left unmatched. CDR3 length: 15 residues.